One and the same sample provided the 21 T cell receptor beta chains below, sequenced in a study of blood T cell repertoires in COVID-19. Some clones are missing from TCRdb's copy, which holds only in-frame ones; the method was immunoSEQ multiplex PCR. The sample records over 120,000 clones, about nine tenths being singletons. The sequencing input was peripheral blood. Source of these receptors: a man aged 50-59 years who had recovered from COVID-19.

V and J are TRBV30 and TRBJ1-2, with TRBD1 matching 9 bases. Per the germline V gene, CDR1 is GTSNPN and CDR2 is SVGIG (reference sequence). V trimming: 2 bases; J trimming: 2 bases; junction bases outside the gene matches: 6. The CDR3 extends over 15 amino acids. The CDR3 nucleotides are TGTGCCTGGAGTACAGGACAGGGGCGAAACTATGGCTACACCTTC. It codes for CAWSTGQGRNYGYTF.

V and J are TRBV6-5 and TRBJ1-2; D remains ambiguous. The CDR3 has 16 amino acids. V gave up 0 bases and J gave up 5 bases, with 16 bases separating them. In germline, CDR1 is MNHEY, CDR2 SVGAGI. CDR3 sequence: CASSYSSPGFGYGYTF. CDR3 DNA: TGTGCCAGCAGTTACTCGTCTCCGGGGTTTGGGTATGGCTACACCTTC.

This sequence joins TRBV9 and TRBJ2-3, with D tentatively TRBD1 (6 bases). V was trimmed by 4 bases and J by 5 bases, leaving 14 bases between them. Looked up from germline, CDR1 is SGDLS and CDR2 is YYNGEE. The CDR3 length is 14 residues. The CDR3 sequence: CASSTRTEVDTQYF. The CDR3 region has the DNA TGTGCCAGCAGCACACGGACAGAGGTAGATACGCAGTATTTT.

CDR3 bases: TGTGCCAGCTCGTATGCAGGGGGGAACACTGAAGCTTTCTTT. Its translation is CASSYAGGNTEAFF. This chain links TRBV7-2 with TRBJ1-1; 7 nucleotides match TRBD1. V shed 8 bases and J 1 base; nucleotides not matched to a gene: 7. Germline V gene data show CDR1 as SGHTA and CDR2 as FQGNSA. The CDR3 length is 14 residues.

The V gene is TRBV4-1, the J gene TRBJ2-3, with D possibly TRBD1 on 5 matching bases. The CDR3 covers 16 residues. With 0 bases removed from V and 0 bases from J, the gap between germline ends came to 10 bases. Germline CDR1 reads MGHRA; CDR2 reads YSYEKL. CDR3 protein: CASSQDGDRSTDTQYF. The CDR3 nucleotides are TGCGCCAGCAGCCAAGACGGCGACAGAAGCACAGATACGCAGTATTTT.

This rearrangement joins TRBV7-9 to TRBJ2-1; the match to TRBD1 covers 7 bases. In germline, CDR1 is SEHNR, CDR2 FQNEAQ (reference sequence). Trimming removed 5 bases from V and 9 bases from J; junction bases left unmatched: 4. The length of the CDR3 is 12 residues. CDR3 nucleotide sequence: TGTGCCAGCAGCCGGACAGGTCGTGAGCAGTTCTTC. It is translated as CASSRTGREQFF.

The chain has TRBV20-1 and TRBJ2-3; possible D gene TRBD2, 5 bases. Germline values: CDR1 DFQATT, CDR2 SNEGSKA (reference sequence). The CDR3 is made up of 11 amino acids. The CDR3 is CSFRGTDTQYF. In nucleotides, the CDR3 is TGCAGCTTCCGGGGAACCGATACGCAGTATTTT.

This clone has a single count. This chain connects TRBV6-2 or TRBV6-3 to TRBJ2-1, with 8 bases lining up with TRBD1. Per germline, CDR1 MNHEY and CDR2 SVGEGT. CDR3 length: 16 amino acids. Trimming removed 0 bases from V and 8 bases from J; junction bases left unmatched: 9. The CDR3 loop reads CASSYSPGQGIDEQFF. In DNA form, the CDR3 reads TGTGCCAGCAGTTACTCCCCTGGACAGGGAATCGATGAGCAGTTCTTC.

The chain carries TRBV6-2 or TRBV6-3 and TRBJ1-5; tentative D call: TRBD1 (5 bases). CDR3 length equals 17 residues. Germline loops: CDR1 MNHEY, CDR2 SVGEGT. V dropped 3 bases and J dropped 1 base, with 16 bases sitting between them. The CDR3 reads CASSYSTRRESNQPQHF. The CDR3 bases are TGTGCCAGCAGTTATTCAACCCGCAGGGAAAGCAATCAGCCCCAGCATTTT.

The chain links TRBV7-9 to TRBJ2-3, with TRBD2 identical over 9 bases. The CDR3 length is 16 residues. Losses at the gene ends were 6 bases for V and 2 bases for J; bases not matched to a gene: 9. Germline V lookup: CDR1 SEHNR, CDR2 FQNEAQ (reference sequence). CDR3 coding DNA: TGTGCCAGCAGACCGGGACTAGCCCTTTTCACAGATACGCAGTATTTT. Translating gives CASRPGLALFTDTQYF.

The chain carries TRBV5-1 and TRBJ2-7; D gene unclear. Looked up from germline, CDR1 is SGHRS and CDR2 is YFSETQ. The CDR3 is 13 residues long. V was cut by 0 bases and J by 2 bases, with 6 bases left in between. Written as DNA, the CDR3 is TGCGCCAGCAGCTTGGGTACTACCTACGAGCAGTACTTC. Its protein is CASSLGTTYEQYF.

V and J are TRBV14 and TRBJ2-7, with D perhaps TRBD2 (5 bases). V was cut by 1 base and J by 1 base, with 8 bases left in between. Germline loops: CDR1 SGHDN, CDR2 FVKESK. The CDR3 spans 14 residues. The CDR3 loop reads CASSQVRTSYEQYF. The CDR3 DNA reads as TGTGCCAGCAGCCAAGTGAGGACTTCCTACGAGCAGTACTTC.

The chain is built from TRBV18 and TRBJ2-2; perhaps TRBD1 as D (5 bases). V gave up 0 bases and J gave up 2 bases, with 10 bases separating them. CDR3 length: 16 amino acids. In germline, CDR1 is KGHSH, CDR2 LQKENI. The DNA for the CDR3 is TGTGCCAGCTCACCACCGGGGCAGGGTAACACCGGGGAGCTGTTTTTT. This encodes CASSPPGQGNTGELFF.

CDR3 in DNA: TGTGCCAGCAGTTACTCCCGACAGTATGGCTACACCTTC. Its protein product is CASSYSRQYGYTF. This rearrangement joins TRBV6-5 to TRBJ1-2, with D possibly being TRBD1 (5 bases). CDR3 length equals 13 residues. Trimming pared 0 bases from V and 5 bases from J, leaving 7 bases between. Germline V lookup: CDR1 MNHEY, CDR2 SVGAGI.

The chain has TRBV6-1 and TRBJ2-3, with 11 bases that match TRBD1. The CDR3 extends over 17 amino acids. The V and J ends lost 0 bases and 3 bases, in that order; junction bases with no gene match: 5. Germline V lookup: CDR1 MNHNS, CDR2 SASEGT. In DNA, the CDR3 is TGTGCCAGCAGTGAAGCCCCCGGGACAGGGGGAACAGATACGCAGTATTTT. It specifies CASSEAPGTGGTDTQYF.

The V gene is TRBV4-1, the J gene TRBJ2-3; possible D gene TRBD2, 6 bases. The CDR3 is made up of 17 amino acids. V was clipped by 1 base and J by 6 bases, with 20 bases between them. Per germline, CDR1 MGHRA and CDR2 YSYEKL. CDR3 in amino acids: CASSQGSAGPRVDTQYF. The CDR3 nucleotides read TGCGCCAGCAGCCAAGGGTCTGCGGGGCCTCGCGTGGATACGCAGTATTTT.

V gene TRBV28 combines with J gene TRBJ2-7, with D possibly being TRBD1 (6 bases). This CDR3 is 17 amino acids long. With 5 bases removed from V and 2 bases from J, the gap between germline ends came to 22 bases. Germline lookup yields CDR1 MDHEN and CDR2 SYDVKM. DNA for the CDR3: TGTGCCAGCAGTCCTAGCCCCGGGCAGGGGCTAGCCTACGAGCAGTACTTC. Protein product: CASSPSPGQGLAYEQYF.

This chain connects TRBV4-3 to TRBJ2-7; weak D call: TRBD2 (5 bases). The CDR3 has 16 amino acids. The V gene's germline CDR1 is LGHNA and CDR2 YSLEER. With 1 base removed from V and 2 bases from J, the gap between germline ends came to 15 bases. The chain's CDR3 is CASSQVGTGFTYEQYF. CDR3 in DNA: TGCGCCAGCAGCCAAGTTGGAACGGGGTTTACCTACGAGCAGTACTTC.

The chain is built from TRBV6-2 or TRBV6-3 and TRBJ2-7; D possibly corresponds to TRBD2 (6 bases). This CDR3 region has 15 residues. CDR1 and CDR2 from the germline V gene are MNHEY and SVGEGT. Between the trimmed V and J ends, which lost 2 bases and 3 bases, there was a span of 14 bases. Here the CDR3 DNA reads TGTGCCAGCAGTTACCCCCAGCGGGTTGGCTACGAGCAGTACTTC. Residues: CASSYPQRVGYEQYF.

The CDR3 sequence is CASSPGLTDQPQHF. CDR3 in DNA: TGTGCCAGCTCACCCGGACTTACCGATCAGCCCCAGCATTTT. This chain joins TRBV18 and TRBJ1-5; D is ambiguous. Germline V gene data show CDR1 as KGHSH and CDR2 as LQKENI. Trimming cost V 3 bases and J 5 bases, with 11 bases left between them. The CDR3 is 14 amino acids.

This chain links TRBV2 with TRBJ2-1; perhaps TRBD2 as D (5 bases). The CDR3 runs 15 residues. V was shortened by 2 bases and J by 5 bases, with 13 bases between the two germline ends. Germline lookup yields CDR1 SNHLY and CDR2 FYNNEI. The CDR3 nucleotides read TGTGCCAGCAGTGAATATCCCGGGGTAAACAATGAGCAGTTCTTC. It specifies CASSEYPGVNNEQFF.